This T cell receptor (beta chain) was sequenced for a study of cytomegalovirus exposure and HLA in healthy donors. Germline V gene lookup returns CDR1 SGDLS and CDR2 YYNGEE. CDR3 size: 15 residues. With V trimmed by 4 bases and J by 6 bases, 10 bases remained unmatched. The PCR employed 60 Vbeta primers together with 13 Jbeta primers. Method: immunoSEQ multiplex PCR; TCRdb's copy keeps in-frame clones and lacks some. The sample carries 89,000 or so clones, 80% to 90% recorded once. The clonotype originates from a woman under 30 in good health and CMV-seropositive. The chain has TRBV9 and TRBJ2-1, with TRBD1 matching over 7 bases. Sequencing was done on a sample of PBMCs. CDR3 sequence: CASSSPGTVVNEQFF. CDR3 sequence (DNA): TGTGCCAGCAGCTCGCCCGGGACAGTGGTCAATGAGCAGTTCTTC.